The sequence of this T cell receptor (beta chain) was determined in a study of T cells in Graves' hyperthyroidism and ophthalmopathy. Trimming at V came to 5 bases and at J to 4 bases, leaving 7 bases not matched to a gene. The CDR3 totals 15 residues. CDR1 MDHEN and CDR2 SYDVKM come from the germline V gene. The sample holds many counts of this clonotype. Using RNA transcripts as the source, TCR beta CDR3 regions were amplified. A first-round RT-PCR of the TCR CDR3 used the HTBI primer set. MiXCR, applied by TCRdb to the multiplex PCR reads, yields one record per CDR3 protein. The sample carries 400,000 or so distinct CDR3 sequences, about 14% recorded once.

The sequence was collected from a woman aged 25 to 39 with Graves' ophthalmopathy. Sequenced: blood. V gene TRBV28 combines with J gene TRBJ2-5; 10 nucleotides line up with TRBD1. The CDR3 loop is CASSLTGGGVETQYF. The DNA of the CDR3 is TGTGCCAGCAGTCTGACAGGGGGCGGAGTAGAGACCCAGTACTTC.